Presented here are 11 T cell receptor beta chains from one specimen sequenced in a study of blood T cell repertoires in COVID-19. Assay: immunoSEQ multiplex PCR; the TCRdb copy retains only in-frame clones and omits some. The sample records 100,000 to 150,000 clones, about four fifths being singletons. Sequences were obtained from peripheral blood. Every receptor here comes from a woman between 25 and 40 years old who had recovered from COVID-19.

This clone was detected once. The rearrangement uses TRBV3-1 (or the pseudogene TRBV3-2) and TRBJ2-7; a possible D gene is TRBD2 (6 bases). This CDR3 contains 13 residues. V lost 6 bases and J 9 bases, leaving 18 bases between the germline ends. Germline assignment: CDR1 LGHDT and CDR2 YNNKEL (reference sequence). The CDR3 bases are TGTGCCAGCAGGTCGGCCGGGGGTGGGGCGCAGTACTTC. Residues: CASRSAGGGAQYF.

The chain has TRBV9 and TRBJ2-5; 10 bases map to TRBD2. Germline CDR1 and CDR2: SGDLS and YYNGEE. With V trimmed by 0 bases and J by 3 bases, 5 bases remained unmatched. The CDR3 sequence is 16 residues long. The DNA of the CDR3 is TGTGCCAGCAGCGTAGACAGCGGGGGGGCCGAAGAGACCCAGTACTTC. It encodes CASSVDSGGAEETQYF.

The table lists this clone with a count of one. This chain links TRBV3-1 (or the pseudogene TRBV3-2) with TRBJ2-1; 7 bases align to TRBD2. Per the germline V gene, CDR1 is LGHDT and CDR2 is YNNKEL (reference sequence). The CDR3 is 13 amino acids. Trimming at V came to 8 bases and at J to 6 bases, leaving 7 bases not matched to a gene. The CDR3 nucleotides are TGTGCCAGCGGCGGACTAGGGAGCAATGAGCAGTTCTTC. Translating gives CASGGLGSNEQFF.

The chain is built from TRBV7-8 and TRBJ1-3, with D maybe TRBD1 (5 bases). The CDR3 spans 13 residues. From germline, CDR1 is SGHVS and CDR2 FQNEAQ. V was clipped by 5 bases and J by 4 bases, with 9 bases between them. The CDR3, as DNA: TGTGCCAGCAGCAGAGGGGCCGGAAACACCATATATTTT. Translated, it gives CASSRGAGNTIYF.

The chain carries TRBV5-4 and TRBJ1-2, with D maybe TRBD1 (6 bases). The V end lost 4 bases, the J end lost 4 bases, and 20 bases lay between the germline ends. The V gene's germline CDR1 is SGHNT and CDR2 YYREEE (reference sequence). This CDR3 has 16 amino acids. The CDR3 DNA follows: TGTGCCAGCAGCCCGAGCCGGGACATCCTGCTCTATGGCTACACCTTC. It yields the protein CASSPSRDILLYGYTF. Using reference TRBV5-4 and TRBJ1-2 for the parts outside the CDR3, the full variable domain is ETGVTQSPTHLIKTRGQQVTLRCSSQSGHNTVSWYQQALGQGPQFIFQYYREEENGRGNFPPRFSGLQFPNYSSELNVNALELDDSALYLCASSPSRDILLYGYTFGSGTRLTVV.

This clone was detected once. The rearrangement joins TRBV11-2 to TRBJ2-7; possibly TRBD2 for D (6 bases). The CDR3 is made up of 17 amino acids. Trimming left V 4 bases short and J 2 bases short, with 21 bases between. In germline, CDR1 is SGHAT, CDR2 FQNNGV. The CDR3 DNA reads as TGTGCCAGCAGCTCAGGGAATGGGACTCCTCCCGCCTACGAGCAGTACTTC. This codes for CASSSGNGTPPAYEQYF.

V gene TRBV11-2 combines with J gene TRBJ1-1; perhaps TRBD1 as D (6 bases). There are 16 residues in the CDR3. The germline V gene encodes CDR1 SGHAT and CDR2 FQNNGV. V was cut by 1 base and J by 4 bases, with 16 bases left in between. The CDR3 here is CASSLGDRRFFTEAFF. The CDR3 DNA follows: TGTGCCAGCAGCTTAGGCGACAGGCGTTTCTTCACTGAAGCTTTCTTT.

The chain uses TRBV4-1 and TRBJ1-1; unclear D gene. CDR1 is MGHRA and CDR2 is YSYEKL in the germline V gene. The CDR3 runs to 16 residues. The V gene lost 0 bases and the J gene lost 0 bases, with 11 bases spanning the gap. The CDR3 DNA sequence: TGCGCCAGCAGCCAAGAGCCAGGCGGGATGAACACTGAAGCTTTCTTT. This codes for CASSQEPGGMNTEAFF.

V and J are TRBV12-3 or TRBV12-4 and TRBJ1-5; D may be TRBD1 (5 bases). The CDR3 covers 13 residues. Trimming shortened V by 4 bases and J by 5 bases, and 9 bases separated the two germline ends. The CDR3 DNA reads as TGTGCCAGCAGTTATGGAGGGGATCAGCCCCAGCATTTT. Translated, it gives CASSYGGDQPQHF.

The V and J genes are TRBV5-1 and TRBJ2-7, with 9 bases aligning to TRBD1. Germline V lookup: CDR1 SGHRS, CDR2 YFSETQ. V was pared by 4 bases and J by 5 bases, with 7 bases of the junction left unmatched. This CDR3 spans 14 amino acids. The CDR3 here is CASSRGQGLDEQYF. The CDR3 region has the DNA TGCGCCAGCAGCAGAGGACAGGGGTTGGACGAGCAGTACTTC.

This chain uses TRBV5-4 with TRBJ2-7, with a weak D call TRBD1 (6 bases). This CDR3 has 13 residues. V was clipped by 4 bases and J by 4 bases, with 12 bases between them. The germline V gene has CDR1 SGHNT and CDR2 YYREEE (reference sequence). CDR3 sequence (DNA): TGTGCCAGCAGCAGACGGGACACATACGAGCAGTACTTC. It specifies CASSRRDTYEQYF. Looking up the rest from reference TRBV5-4 and TRBJ2-7 gives the full variable domain: ETGVTQSPTHLIKTRGQQVTLRCSSQSGHNTVSWYQQALGQGPQFIFQYYREEENGRGNFPPRFSGLQFPNYSSELNVNALELDDSALYLCASSRRDTYEQYFGPGTRLTVT.